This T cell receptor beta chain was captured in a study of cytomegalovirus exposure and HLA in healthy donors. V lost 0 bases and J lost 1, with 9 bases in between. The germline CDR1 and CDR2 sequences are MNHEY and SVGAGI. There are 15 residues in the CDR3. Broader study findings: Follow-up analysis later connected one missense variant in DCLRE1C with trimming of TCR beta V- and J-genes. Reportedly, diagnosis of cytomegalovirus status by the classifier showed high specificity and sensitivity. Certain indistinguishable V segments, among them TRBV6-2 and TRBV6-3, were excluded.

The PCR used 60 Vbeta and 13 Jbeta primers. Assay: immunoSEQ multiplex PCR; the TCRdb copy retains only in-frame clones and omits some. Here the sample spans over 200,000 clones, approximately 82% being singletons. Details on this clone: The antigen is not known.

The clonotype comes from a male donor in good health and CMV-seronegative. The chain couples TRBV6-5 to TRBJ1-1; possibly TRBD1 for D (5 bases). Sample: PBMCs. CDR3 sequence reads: CASSYSRGWNTEAFF. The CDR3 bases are TGTGCCAGCAGTTACTCCCGGGGGTGGAACACTGAAGCTTTCTTT.